The clone carrying this T cell receptor (beta chain) showed up many times. Its antigen remains unidentified. The TCR beta CDR3 regions underwent amplification using RNA transcripts as the source. HTBI primers were employed in a first-round RT-PCR of the TCR CDR3. Each CDR3 protein is one row after TCRdb ran MiXCR on the multiplex PCR reads. The table lists about 600,000 distinct CDR3 sequences, 13% to 15% of them singletons. The CDR3 loop spans 17 amino acids. Germline CDR1 and CDR2: MNHNY and SVGAGI (reference sequence). Trimming removed 0 bases from V and 3 bases from J; junction bases left unmatched: 5. This specimen comes from a study of T cells in Graves' hyperthyroidism and ophthalmopathy. The overall study: The authors collected peripheral blood at initial diagnosis, before any treatment. Study-level results: For ophthalmopathy, model prediction preceded onset by a median about six months.

8.5 to 10 ml of fresh peripheral blood supplied the PBMCs. Sequencing was performed on blood. This receptor was identified in a woman between 18 and 30 years old with Graves' ophthalmopathy. The chain is built from TRBV6-6 and TRBJ2-1; TRBD2 matches at 10 bases. CDR3 region: CASSYSRTSGNYNEQFF. The DNA for the CDR3 is TGTGCCAGCAGTTACTCAAGGACTAGCGGAAACTACAATGAGCAGTTCTTC.